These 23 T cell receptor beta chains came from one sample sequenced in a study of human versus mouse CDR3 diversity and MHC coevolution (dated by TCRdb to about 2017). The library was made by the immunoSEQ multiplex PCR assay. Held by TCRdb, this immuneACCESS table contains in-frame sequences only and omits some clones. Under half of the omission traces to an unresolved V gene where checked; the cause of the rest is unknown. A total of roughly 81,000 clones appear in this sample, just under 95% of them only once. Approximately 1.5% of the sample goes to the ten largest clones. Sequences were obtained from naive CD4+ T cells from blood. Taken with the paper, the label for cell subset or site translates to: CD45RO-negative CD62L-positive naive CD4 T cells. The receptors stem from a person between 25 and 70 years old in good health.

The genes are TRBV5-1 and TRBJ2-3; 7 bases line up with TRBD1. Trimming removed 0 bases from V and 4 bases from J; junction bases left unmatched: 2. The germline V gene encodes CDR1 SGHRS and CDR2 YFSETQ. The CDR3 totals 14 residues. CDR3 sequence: CASSLGQGADTQYF. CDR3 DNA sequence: TGCGCCAGCAGCTTGGGACAGGGCGCAGATACGCAGTATTTT. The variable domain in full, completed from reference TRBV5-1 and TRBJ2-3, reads KAGVTQTPRYLIKTRGQQVTLSCSPISGHRSVSWYQQTPGQGLQFLFEYFSETQRNKGNFPGRFSGRQFSNSRSEMNVSTLELGDSALYLCASSLGQGADTQYFGPGTRLTVL.

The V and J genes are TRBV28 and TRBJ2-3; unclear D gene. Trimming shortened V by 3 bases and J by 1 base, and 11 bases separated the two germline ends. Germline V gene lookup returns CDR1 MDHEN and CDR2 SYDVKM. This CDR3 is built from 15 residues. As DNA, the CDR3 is TGTGCCAGCAGTTTGGCTCCCCTCCGCACAGATACGCAGTATTTT. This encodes CASSLAPLRTDTQYF.

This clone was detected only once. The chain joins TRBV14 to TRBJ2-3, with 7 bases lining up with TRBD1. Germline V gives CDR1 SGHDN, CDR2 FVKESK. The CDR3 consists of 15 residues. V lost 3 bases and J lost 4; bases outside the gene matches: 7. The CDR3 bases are TGTGCCAGCAGCCACCAAGGGGGCCCGGCAGATACGCAGTATTTT. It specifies CASSHQGGPADTQYF.

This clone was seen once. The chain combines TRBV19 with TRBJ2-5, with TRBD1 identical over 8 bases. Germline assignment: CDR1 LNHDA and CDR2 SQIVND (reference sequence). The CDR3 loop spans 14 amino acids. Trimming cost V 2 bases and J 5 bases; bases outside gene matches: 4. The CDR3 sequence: CASSIRQGMETQYF. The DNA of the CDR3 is TGTGCCAGTAGTATAAGACAGGGGATGGAGACCCAGTACTTC. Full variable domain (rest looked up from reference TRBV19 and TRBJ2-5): DGGITQSPKYLFRKEGQNVTLSCEQNLNHDAMYWYRQDPGQGLRLIYYSQIVNDFQKGDIAEGYSVSREKKESFPLTVTSAQKNPTAFYLCASSIRQGMETQYFGPGTRLLVL.

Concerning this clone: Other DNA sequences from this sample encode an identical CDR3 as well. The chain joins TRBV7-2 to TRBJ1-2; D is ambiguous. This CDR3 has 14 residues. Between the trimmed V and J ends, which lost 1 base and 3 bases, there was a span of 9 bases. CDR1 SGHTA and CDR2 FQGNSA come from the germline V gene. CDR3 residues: CASSLVLLYYGYTF. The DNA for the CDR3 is TGTGCCAGCAGCTTAGTCCTCCTTTACTATGGCTACACCTTC.

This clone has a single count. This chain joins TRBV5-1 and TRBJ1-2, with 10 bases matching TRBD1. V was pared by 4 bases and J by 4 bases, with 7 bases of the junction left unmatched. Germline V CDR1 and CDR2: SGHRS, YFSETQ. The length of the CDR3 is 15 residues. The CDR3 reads CASSLGTGELYGYTF. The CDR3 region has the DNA TGCGCCAGCAGCCTCGGGACAGGGGAACTCTATGGCTACACCTTC.

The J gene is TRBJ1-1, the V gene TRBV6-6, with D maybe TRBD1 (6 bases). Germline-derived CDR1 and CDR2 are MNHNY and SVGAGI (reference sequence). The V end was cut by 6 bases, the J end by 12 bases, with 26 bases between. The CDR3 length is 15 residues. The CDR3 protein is CASSPRPQGDGKTFF. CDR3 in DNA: TGTGCCAGCAGCCCCCGACCACAGGGTGATGGAAAAACTTTCTTT.

The CDR3 nucleotides are TGTGCCAGCAGCTTACAAGCGGGAGGGGATGGGCAGTTCTTC. The encoded protein is CASSLQAGGDGQFF. This chain links TRBV7-2 with TRBJ2-1; 10 bases map to TRBD2. From germline, CDR1 is SGHTA and CDR2 FQGNSA. There are 14 residues in the CDR3. The trim removed 2 bases at V and 12 bases at J, leaving 7 bases unmatched.

The CDR3 sequence: CASSQFTGNTEAFF. The CDR3 DNA reads TGCGCCAGCAGCCAATTCACAGGGAACACTGAAGCTTTCTTT. This chain links TRBV5-1 with TRBJ1-1; maybe TRBD1 (5 bases). V shed 4 bases and J shed 1 base, with 11 bases lying between them. Per germline, CDR1 SGHRS and CDR2 YFSETQ. The CDR3 consists of 14 residues.

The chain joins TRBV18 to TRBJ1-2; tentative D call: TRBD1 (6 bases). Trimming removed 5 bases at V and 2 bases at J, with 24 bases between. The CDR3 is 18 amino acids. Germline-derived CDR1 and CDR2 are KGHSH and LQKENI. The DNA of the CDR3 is TGTGCCAGCTCATCATCCACAAGTTTAGGGGGTCGGAACTATGGCTACACCTTC. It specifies CASSSSTSLGGRNYGYTF. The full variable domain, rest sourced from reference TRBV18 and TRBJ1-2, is NAGVMQNPRHLVRRRGQEARLRCSPMKGHSHVYWYRQLPEEGLKFMVYLQKENIIDESGMPKERFSAEFPKEGPSILRIQQVVRGDSAAYFCASSSSTSLGGRNYGYTFGSGTRLTVV.

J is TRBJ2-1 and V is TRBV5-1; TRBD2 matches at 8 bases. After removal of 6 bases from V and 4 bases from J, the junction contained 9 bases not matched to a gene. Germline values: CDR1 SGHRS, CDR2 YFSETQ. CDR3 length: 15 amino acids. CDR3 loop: CASNPGRVGYNEQFF. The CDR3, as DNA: TGCGCCAGCAACCCCGGGAGGGTAGGGTACAATGAGCAGTTCTTC.

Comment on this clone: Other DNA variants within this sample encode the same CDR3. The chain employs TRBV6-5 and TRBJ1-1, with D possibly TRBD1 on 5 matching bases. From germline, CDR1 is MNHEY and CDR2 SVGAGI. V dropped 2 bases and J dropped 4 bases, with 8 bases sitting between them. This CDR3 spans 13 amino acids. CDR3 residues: CASSYGRGTEAFF. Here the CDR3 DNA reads TGTGCCAGCAGTTACGGGAGGGGCACTGAAGCTTTCTTT.

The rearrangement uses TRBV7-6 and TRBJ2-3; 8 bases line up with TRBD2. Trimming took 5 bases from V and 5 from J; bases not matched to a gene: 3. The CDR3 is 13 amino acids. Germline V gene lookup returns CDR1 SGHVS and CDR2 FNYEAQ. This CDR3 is CASSVGGGDTQYF. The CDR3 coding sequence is TGTGCCAGCAGCGTCGGGGGGGGAGATACGCAGTATTTT.

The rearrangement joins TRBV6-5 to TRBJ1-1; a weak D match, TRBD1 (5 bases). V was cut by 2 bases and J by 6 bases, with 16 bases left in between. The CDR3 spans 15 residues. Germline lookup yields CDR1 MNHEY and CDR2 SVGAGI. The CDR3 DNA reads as TGTGCCAGCAGTTACCCCGGGGGGGGAGGGTCTGAAGCTTTCTTT. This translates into CASSYPGGGGSEAFF.

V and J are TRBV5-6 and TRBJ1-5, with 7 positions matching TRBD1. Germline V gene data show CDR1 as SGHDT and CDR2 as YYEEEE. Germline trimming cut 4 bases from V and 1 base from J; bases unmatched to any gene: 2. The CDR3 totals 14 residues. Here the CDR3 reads CASSLTGSNQPQHF. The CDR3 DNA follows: TGTGCCAGCAGCCTGACAGGGAGCAATCAGCCCCAGCATTTT.

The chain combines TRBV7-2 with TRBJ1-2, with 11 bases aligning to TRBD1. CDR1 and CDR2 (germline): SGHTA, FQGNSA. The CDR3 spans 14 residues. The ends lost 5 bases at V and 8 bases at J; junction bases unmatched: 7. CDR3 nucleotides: TGTGCCAGCAGCCCCGGGACAGGGGGGAAAGGCTACACCTTC. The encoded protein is CASSPGTGGKGYTF.

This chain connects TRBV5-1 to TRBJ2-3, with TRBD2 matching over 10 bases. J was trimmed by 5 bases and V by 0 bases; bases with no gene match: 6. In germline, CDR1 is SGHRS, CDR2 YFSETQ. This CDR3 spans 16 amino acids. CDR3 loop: CASSLERGGLGDTQYF. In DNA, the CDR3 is TGCGCCAGCAGCTTGGAGCGGGGGGGCCTAGGAGATACGCAGTATTTT. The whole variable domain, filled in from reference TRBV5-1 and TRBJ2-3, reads KAGVTQTPRYLIKTRGQQVTLSCSPISGHRSVSWYQQTPGQGLQFLFEYFSETQRNKGNFPGRFSGRQFSNSRSEMNVSTLELGDSALYLCASSLERGGLGDTQYFGPGTRLTVL.

CDR3 residues: CAWRGQTSGNTIYF. In nucleotides, the CDR3 is TGTGCCTGGAGGGGACAGACCTCTGGAAACACCATATATTTT. The V call is TRBV30, the J call TRBJ1-3; 7 bases line up with TRBD1. Looked up from germline, CDR1 is GTSNPN and CDR2 is SVGIG (reference sequence). V was pared by 3 bases and J by 0 bases, with 2 bases of the junction left unmatched. This CDR3 is built from 14 residues.

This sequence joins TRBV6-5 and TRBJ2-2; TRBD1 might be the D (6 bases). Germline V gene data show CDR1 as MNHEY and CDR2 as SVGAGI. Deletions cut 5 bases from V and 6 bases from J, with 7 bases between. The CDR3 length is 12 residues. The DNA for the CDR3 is TGTGCCAGCAGTCGGACAGCCGGGGAGCTGTTTTTT. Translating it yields CASSRTAGELFF.

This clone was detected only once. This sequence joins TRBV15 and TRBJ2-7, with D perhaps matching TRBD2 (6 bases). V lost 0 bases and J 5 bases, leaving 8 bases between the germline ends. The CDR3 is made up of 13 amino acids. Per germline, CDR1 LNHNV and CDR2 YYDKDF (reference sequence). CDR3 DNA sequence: TGTGCCACCAGCAGAGATCCGGGGGACGAGCAGTACTTC. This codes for CATSRDPGDEQYF.

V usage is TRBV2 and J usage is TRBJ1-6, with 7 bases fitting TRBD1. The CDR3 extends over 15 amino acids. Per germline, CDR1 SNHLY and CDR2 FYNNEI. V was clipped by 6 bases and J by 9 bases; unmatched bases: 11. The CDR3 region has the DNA TGTGCCAGCAGACGAAGGACAGGTACGAGTTCACCCCTCCACTTT. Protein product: CASRRRTGTSSPLHF.

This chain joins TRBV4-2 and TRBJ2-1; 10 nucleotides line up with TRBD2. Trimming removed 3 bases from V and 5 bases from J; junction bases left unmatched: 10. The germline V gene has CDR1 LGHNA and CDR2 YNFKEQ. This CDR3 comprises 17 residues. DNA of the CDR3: TGTGCCAGCAGCCAGGCCGGTTGGACTAGCGGAAACAATGAGCAGTTCTTC. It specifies CASSQAGWTSGNNEQFF.

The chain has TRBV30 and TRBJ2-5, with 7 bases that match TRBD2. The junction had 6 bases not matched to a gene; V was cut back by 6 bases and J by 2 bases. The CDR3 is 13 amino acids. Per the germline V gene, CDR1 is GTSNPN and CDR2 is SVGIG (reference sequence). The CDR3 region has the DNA TGTGCCTGCCCGGGGCGGGGGCAAGAGACCCAGTACTTC. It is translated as CACPGRGQETQYF.